This is a list of T cell receptor beta chains from one sample in a study of shared clonotypes between healthy human individuals. Clones were read by immunoSEQ multiplex PCR, and TCRdb kept only the in-frame ones, dropping some. Of hundreds of thousands of clones listed, approximately 77% are singletons. Sequenced material: PBMCs. These receptors were obtained from a woman aged 35 to 49 in good health. Some clones in this sample may be carry-over from other donors' samples. The CDR3 runs from the conserved cysteine through the conserved F or W. The order of the fields is V gene, clone size, J gene, CDR3 length, D gene, CDR3 protein, CDR3 DNA. D genes are given only for firm matches. Only some rows state a clone size, as once, few, many or a class for expanded clones.

>TRBV27|once|TRBJ2-3|16|-
CASSLKVQSSTDTQYF
TGTGCCAGCAGTTTAAAAGTACAGTCTTCTACAGATACGCAGTATTTT
>TRBV11-2|-|TRBJ2-3|16|-
CASSLVSGGHADTQYF
TGTGCCAGCAGCTTAGTATCTGGGGGCCATGCAGATACGCAGTATTTT
>TRBV29-1|-|TRBJ1-4|15|TRBD1
CSVRRGQGAGEKLFF
TGCAGCGTCCGCCGTGGACAGGGGGCGGGTGAAAAACTGTTTTTT
>TRBV5-1|once|TRBJ2-3|15|TRBD2
CASSLNLAGTDTQYF
TGCGCCAGCAGCTTGAACCTAGCGGGCACAGATACGCAGTATTTT
>TRBV6-4|-|TRBJ2-5|14|-
CAKSGRGGRETQYF
TGTGCCAAAAGTGGTCGAGGGGGGCGGGAGACCCAGTACTTC
>TRBV4-1|-|TRBJ1-3|14|-
CASSPYDSGNTIYF
TGCGCCAGCAGCCCCTACGACTCTGGAAACACCATATATTTT
>TRBV30|-|TRBJ1-1|12|TRBD1
CAWKGGDSISFF
TGTGCCTGGAAGGGAGGGGACAGTATATCTTTCTTT
>TRBV5-1|few|TRBJ2-7|13|-
CASSLGYPYEQYF
TGCGCCAGCAGCTTGGGCTACCCCTACGAGCAGTACTTC
>TRBV27|-|TRBJ2-3|16|-
CASSFGILEGGDTQYF
TGTGCCAGCAGTTTTGGCATCCTGGAAGGAGGAGATACGCAGTATTTT
>TRBV2|-|TRBJ2-5|14|TRBD2
CASSEDGRGETQYF
TGTGCCAGCAGTGAGGACGGGAGGGGGGAGACCCAGTACTTC
>TRBV7-2|-|TRBJ2-1|16|TRBD2
CASSGISGNVRYEQFF
TGTGCCAGCAGCGGGATTAGCGGGAACGTCCGGTATGAGCAGTTCTTC
>TRBV6-6|-|TRBJ2-2|15|-
CASSSRGLNTGELFF
TGTGCCAGCAGTTCGCGGGGTTTAAACACCGGGGAGCTGTTTTTT
>TRBV4-2|many|TRBJ2-7|15|-
CASSQTQGSSYEQYF
TGTGCCAGCAGCCAAACCCAGGGGAGCTCCTACGAGCAGTACTTC
>TRBV28|-|TRBJ2-7|14|-
CASSSDRSSYEQYF
TGTGCCAGCAGTTCGGACAGATCCTCCTACGAGCAGTACTTC
>TRBV5-1|many|TRBJ1-1|13|TRBD1
CASSQTGVSEAFF
TGCGCCAGCAGCCAAACAGGGGTGTCTGAAGCTTTCTTT
>TRBV18|-|TRBJ1-1|15|TRBD1
CASSPRQGKDTEAFF
TGTGCCAGCTCACCCCGACAGGGGAAGGACACTGAAGCTTTCTTT
>TRBV30|-|TRBJ2-2|15|TRBD2
CAWRPGTSPTGELFF
TGTGCCTGGAGGCCCGGGACTAGCCCCACCGGGGAGCTGTTTTTT
>TRBV14|many|TRBJ1-2|13|-
CASSQGGNYGYTF
TGTGCCAGCAGCCAAGGGGGCAACTATGGCTACACCTTC
>TRBV27|many|TRBJ1-4|11|-
CASSNTGKLFF
TGTGCCAGCAGTAATACAGGAAAACTGTTTTTT
>TRBV4-1|-|TRBJ2-2|16|TRBD2
CASSQAVGGPAGELFF
TGCGCCAGCAGCCAAGCTGTGGGAGGGCCGGCTGGGGAGCTGTTTTTT
>TRBV7-9|-|TRBJ1-1|13|-
CASSLGFRAEAFF
TGTGCCAGCAGCTTAGGGTTTCGGGCTGAAGCTTTCTTT
>TRBV7-9|-|TRBJ2-4|14|TRBD2
CASSFTGGPDIQYF
TGTGCCAGCAGCTTTACGGGAGGGCCTGACATTCAGTACTTC
>TRBV4-3|-|TRBJ1-2|18|-
CASSQDLGQNLPFYGYTF
TGCGCCAGCAGCCAAGATCTAGGACAGAATCTACCCTTCTATGGCTACACCTTC
>TRBV28|-|TRBJ2-3|13|-
CASSLPAVFTQYF
TGTGCCAGCAGTTTGCCGGCGGTATTCACGCAGTATTTT
>TRBV30|-|TRBJ2-7|12|TRBD2
CACRLAGDEQYF
TGTGCCTGCCGACTAGCGGGAGACGAGCAGTACTTC
>TRBV10-3|-|TRBJ1-4|17|TRBD1
CAISGNAGTGGNEKLFF
TGTGCCATCAGTGGGAATGCGGGGACAGGGGGTAATGAAAAACTGTTTTTT
>TRBV4-1|few|TRBJ2-7|16|TRBD2
CASSQGTSGRADEQYF
TGCGCCAGCAGCCAAGGGACTAGCGGAAGGGCAGACGAGCAGTACTTC
>TRBV9|once|TRBJ1-1|17|TRBD1
CASSVAVTGVQDTEAFF
TGTGCCAGCAGCGTAGCGGTGACAGGGGTTCAAGACACTGAAGCTTTCTTT
>TRBV25-1|many|TRBJ2-7|15|-
CASRPPPGNRYEQYF
TGTGCCAGCAGACCCCCCCCGGGGAACCGGTACGAGCAGTACTTC
>TRBV2|few|TRBJ1-2|14|-
CASSEARRAYGYTF
TGTGCCAGCAGTGAAGCCAGAAGGGCCTATGGCTACACCTTC
>TRBV27|-|TRBJ2-7|14|TRBD1
CASSLRQGAYEQYF
TGTGCCAGCAGTCTCCGACAGGGGGCCTACGAGCAGTACTTC
>TRBV7-9|-|TRBJ1-2|13|TRBD1
CASSLEGADGYTF
TGTGCCAGCAGCTTAGAGGGGGCTGATGGCTACACCTTC
>TRBV4-3|-|TRBJ1-6|14|TRBD1
CASSYDREVSPLHF
TGCGCCAGCAGTTATGACAGGGAGGTTTCACCCCTCCACTTT
>TRBV7-3|-|TRBJ2-7|15|-
CASSPGAGGGYEQYF
TGTGCCAGCAGCCCAGGGGCCGGGGGCGGCTACGAGCAGTACTTC
>TRBV18|-|TRBJ1-2|14|TRBD1
CASSPGQGASGYTF
TGTGCCAGCTCACCGGGGCAGGGGGCCTCTGGCTACACCTTC
>TRBV27|-|TRBJ2-1|14|-
CASRGAGTNNEQFF
TGTGCCAGCAGGGGGGCCGGGACCAACAATGAGCAGTTCTTC
>TRBV10-3|-|TRBJ2-7|12|-
CAISGNSYEQYF
TGTGCCATCAGTGGCAATTCCTACGAGCAGTACTTC
>TRBV6-5|-|TRBJ2-1|14|TRBD2
CASSQREMGNEQFF
TGTGCCAGCAGTCAGCGGGAGATGGGCAATGAGCAGTTCTTC
>TRBV19|-|TRBJ1-2|14|TRBD1
CASSIPGGANGYTF
TGTGCCAGTAGTATCCCAGGGGGCGCGAATGGCTACACCTTC
>TRBV11-3|-|TRBJ2-1|14|-
CASSPGRVINEQFF
TGTGCCAGCAGCCCGGGACGGGTTATCAATGAGCAGTTCTTC
>TRBV2|-|TRBJ2-7|12|TRBD2
CASQRESYEQYF
TGTGCCAGCCAGCGGGAGTCATACGAGCAGTACTTC
>TRBV6-1|-|TRBJ2-3|13|-
CASTRERTDTQYF
TGTGCCAGCACACGGGAGCGTACAGATACGCAGTATTTT